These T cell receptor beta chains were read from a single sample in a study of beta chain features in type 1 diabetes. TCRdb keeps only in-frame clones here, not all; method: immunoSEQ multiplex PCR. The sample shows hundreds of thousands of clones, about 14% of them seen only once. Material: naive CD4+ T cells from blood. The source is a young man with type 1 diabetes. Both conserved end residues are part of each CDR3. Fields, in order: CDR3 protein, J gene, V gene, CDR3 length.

CDR3: CASSWTGASTEAFF
J: TRBJ1-1
V: TRBV5-1
length: 14

CDR3: CASSIGSRTGELFF
J: TRBJ2-2
V: TRBV19
length: 14

CDR3: CAWRETSGGTYEQYF
J: TRBJ2-7
V: TRBV30
length: 15

CDR3: CASSLLGVGTIYF
J: TRBJ1-3
V: TRBV28
length: 13

CDR3: CASSQLGSLNEQFF
J: TRBJ2-1
V: TRBV7-8
length: 14

CDR3: CASRGQATDTQYF
J: TRBJ2-3
V: TRBV4-1
length: 13

CDR3: CASSLTGKDEKLFF
J: TRBJ1-4
V: TRBV7-9
length: 14

CDR3: CSVRTGRNGYTF
J: TRBJ1-2
V: TRBV29-1
length: 12

CDR3: CATALGRMNTEAFF
J: TRBJ1-1
V: TRBV6-5
length: 14

CDR3: CASSFGVRAGGDEQYF
J: TRBJ2-7
V: TRBV7-9
length: 16

CDR3: CASSTQGSPTDTQYF
J: TRBJ2-3
V: TRBV5-1
length: 15

CDR3: CASSPSSTDTQYF
J: TRBJ2-3
V: TRBV16
length: 13

CDR3: CASSLEGEAFF
J: TRBJ1-1
V: TRBV5-1
length: 11

CDR3: CASSYSPGKGNEQYF
J: TRBJ2-7
V: TRBV6-6
length: 15